Given below is one TCR beta chain in context. Its target is not known. The data belong to a study of ipilimumab plus nivolumab after autologous stem cell transplantation. Sequenced by immunoSEQ multiplex PCR; TCRdb stores in-frame clones only, minus some. This sample has roughly 10,000 clones, with nearly 80% found just once. The CDR3 is made up of 15 amino acids. Germline V CDR1 and CDR2: SGHRS, YFSETQ. The V end lost 1 base, the J end lost 7 bases, and 15 bases lay between the germline ends. Whole-study results and caveats: TCR repertoire, Treg phenotype and gut microbiota reportedly support more study of this approach.

Sequenced material: PBMCs, taken in a trial of ipilimumab plus nivolumab as post-transplant consolidation. This chain uses TRBV5-1 with TRBJ2-1, with a weak D call TRBD2 (6 bases). The TCR was taken from a male donor with diffuse large B-cell lymphoma. The chain's CDR3 is CASSLFWSGENEQFF. The CDR3 DNA sequence: TGCGCCAGCAGCTTGTTTTGGTCGGGGGAAAATGAGCAGTTCTTC. Together with reference TRBV5-1 and TRBJ2-1, the CDR3 gives the full variable domain: KAGVTQTPRYLIKTRGQQVTLSCSPISGHRSVSWYQQTPGQGLQFLFEYFSETQRNKGNFPGRFSGRQFSNSRSEMNVSTLELGDSALYLCASSLFWSGENEQFFGPGTRLTVL.